The 15 T cell receptor beta chains given below trace back to one sample, sequenced in a study of beta chain features in type 1 diabetes (dated by TCRdb to the late 2010s). The investigation overall reported the following: In all four CD4+ subsets, TCRB CDR3 length was moderately but significantly shorter in type 1 diabetes patients.

Their antigen targets remain unknown. Libraries came from the immunoSEQ multiplex PCR assay. All of the isolated RNA was reverse transcribed with the High Capacity cDNA Reverse Transcription Kit, so expressed TCRB transcripts were sequenced. Entries here come from immuneACCESS through TCRdb and include only in-frame sequences with V and J called. Some clones fail to appear in such tables; in the studies checked, an unresolved V gene covers under half of the shortfall, and the cause of the remainder is unknown. The sample table contains more than 95,000 clones; only one count was recorded for around 30% of them. The ten largest make up about 0.57% of the sample. Sample: central memory CD4+ T cells from blood. The receptor set was obtained from a woman between 18 and 30 years old with type 1 diabetes.

This clone turned up a few times. The chain recombines TRBV5-8 with TRBJ2-3, with D perhaps matching TRBD1 (5 bases). Germline V gives CDR1 SGHTS, CDR2 YDEGEE. Between the trimmed V and J ends, which lost 4 bases and 5 bases, there was a span of 14 bases. This CDR3 is built from 14 residues. The CDR3 here is CASSRTIDQDTQYF. The CDR3 bases are TGTGCCAGCAGCCGGACAATAGACCAAGATACGCAGTATTTT.

The CDR3 nucleotides read TGTGCCAGCAGCTTAGACAGGGGGTATGGCTACACCTTC. As protein: CASSLDRGYGYTF. The J gene is TRBJ1-2, the V gene TRBV5-4; 9 nucleotides agree with TRBD1. Germline V gene sequence: CDR1 SGHNT, CDR2 YYREEE (reference sequence). The V gene end was trimmed by 2 bases and the J gene end by 5 bases; junction bases not matched to a gene: 1. This CDR3 spans 13 amino acids. Combining the CDR3 with reference TRBV5-4 and TRBJ1-2 gives the whole variable domain ETGVTQSPTHLIKTRGQQVTLRCSSQSGHNTVSWYQQALGQGPQFIFQYYREEENGRGNFPPRFSGLQFPNYSSELNVNALELDDSALYLCASSLDRGYGYTFGSGTRLTVV.

This clone was observed a single time. This rearrangement joins TRBV7-2 to TRBJ2-1, with a possible D match to TRBD2 (6 bases). Trimming took 1 base from V and 6 from J, leaving 10 bases between them. Per germline, CDR1 SGHTA and CDR2 FQGNSA. The length of the CDR3 is 14 residues. Here the CDR3 reads CASSLGAGLNEQFF. As DNA, the CDR3 is TGTGCCAGCAGCTTAGGCGCGGGGCTCAATGAGCAGTTCTTC.

The chain carries TRBV7-2 and TRBJ2-5; TRBD2 matches at 9 bases. The CDR3 extends over 15 amino acids. The germline V gene encodes CDR1 SGHTA and CDR2 FQGNSA. The J segment lost 2 bases and the V segment lost 5 bases, leaving 6 bases of the junction unmatched. As DNA, the CDR3 is TGTGCCAGCAGCCGTCGGCTAGCGGGGCAAGAGACCCAGTACTTC. It encodes CASSRRLAGQETQYF.

The chain uses TRBV7-2 and TRBJ1-3, with TRBD1 matching 9 bases. V shed 1 base and J 4 bases; nucleotides not matched to a gene: 8. Germline V gene data show CDR1 as SGHTA and CDR2 as FQGNSA. The CDR3 loop spans 17 amino acids. This CDR3 is CASSLVGTGMGGNTIYF. The CDR3 bases are TGTGCCAGCAGCTTAGTGGGGACAGGGATGGGCGGAAACACCATATATTTT.

This clone was seen a handful of times. The gene calls are TRBV11-2 and TRBJ1-1; no clear D. Trimming left V 6 bases short and J 5 bases short, with 13 bases between. The CDR3 runs 13 residues. Germline lookup yields CDR1 SGHAT and CDR2 FQNNGV. The CDR3 nucleotides are TGTGCCAGCAGGCCGGAGAGAAATACTGAAGCTTTCTTT. Protein product: CASRPERNTEAFF.

The chain links TRBV18 to TRBJ1-2; D remains ambiguous. Trimming left V 0 bases short and J 3 bases short, with 14 bases between. Germline CDR1 reads KGHSH; CDR2 reads LQKENI. The CDR3 is 16 amino acids. CDR3 sequence reads: CASSPPGSLVYYGYTF. The CDR3 DNA sequence: TGTGCCAGCTCACCACCCGGGTCGTTAGTCTACTATGGCTACACCTTC.

This clone was detected only a few times. The V and J genes are TRBV9 and TRBJ2-7; no reliable D call. Trimming cost V 0 bases and J 3 bases, with 10 bases left between them. The germline V gene has CDR1 SGDLS and CDR2 YYNGEE. CDR3 length: 14 residues. This CDR3 reads CASSVGYRVYEQYF. The CDR3 region has the DNA TGTGCCAGCAGCGTAGGGTACAGAGTCTACGAGCAGTACTTC. The whole variable domain, remainder taken from reference TRBV9 and TRBJ2-7, is DSGVTQTPKHLITATGQRVTLRCSPRSGDLSVYWYQQSLDQGLQFLIQYYNGEERAKGNILERFSAQQFPDLHSELNLSSLELGDSALYFCASSVGYRVYEQYFGPGTRLTVT.

This clone turned up a few times. The J gene is TRBJ2-2, the V gene TRBV7-9; 9 bases align to TRBD1. CDR1 SEHNR and CDR2 FQNEAQ come from the germline V gene (reference sequence). The junction had 13 bases not matched to a gene; V was cut back by 5 bases and J by 6 bases. The CDR3 has 17 residues. The CDR3 protein is CASSPDRTGVLAGELFF. The CDR3 coding sequence is TGTGCCAGCAGCCCCGACCGGACAGGGGTACTGGCCGGGGAGCTGTTTTTT.

This chain links TRBV9 with TRBJ2-3, with a tentative D call TRBD1 (6 bases). Germline lookup yields CDR1 SGDLS and CDR2 YYNGEE. V lost 1 base to trimming and J lost 3 bases, with 6 bases between them. The CDR3 contains 13 residues. The CDR3 DNA reads as TGTGCCAGCAGCGTACAGGGGACAGATACGCAGTATTTT. Residues: CASSVQGTDTQYF. The complete variable domain, with remaining parts taken from reference TRBV9 and TRBJ2-3, reads DSGVTQTPKHLITATGQRVTLRCSPRSGDLSVYWYQQSLDQGLQFLIQYYNGEERAKGNILERFSAQQFPDLHSELNLSSLELGDSALYFCASSVQGTDTQYFGPGTRLTVL.

The chain couples TRBV6-5 to TRBJ1-2, with 7 bases fitting TRBD1. CDR1 MNHEY and CDR2 SVGAGI come from the germline V gene. This CDR3 has 13 residues. The V segment lost 6 bases and the J segment 6 bases; nucleotides outside the gene matches: 7. The CDR3 is CASRPYGQDGYTF. The CDR3 coding sequence is TGTGCCAGCAGACCCTACGGACAGGATGGCTACACCTTC.

CDR3 sequence: CASSPEVKGEQYV. Here the CDR3 DNA reads TGTGCCAGCAGCCCTGAGGTTAAGGGGGAGCAGTACGTC. The rearrangement uses TRBV11-3 and TRBJ2-7; D may be TRBD1 (5 bases). The V and J ends lost 5 bases and 7 bases respectively, with 15 bases between them. The CDR3 is made up of 13 amino acids. CDR1 and CDR2 (germline): SGHNT, YENEEA.

In this sample, this clone turned up a few times. The V gene is TRBV4-1, the J gene TRBJ2-2, with D tentatively TRBD1 (6 bases). The length of the CDR3 is 17 residues. Germline CDR1 is MGHRA and CDR2 is YSYEKL. Trimming cost V 1 base and J 1 base, with 13 bases left between them. The CDR3 bases are TGCGCCAGCAGCCAAGTAGGTCAGGGGAGGAACACCGGGGAGCTGTTTTTT. It codes for CASSQVGQGRNTGELFF.

This clone was observed a few times. The chain links TRBV25-1 to TRBJ2-1; TRBD1 agrees at 8 bases. The ends lost 4 bases at V and 2 bases at J; junction bases unmatched: 7. Looked up from germline, CDR1 is MGHDK and CDR2 is SYGVNS. The CDR3 contains 16 residues. Here the CDR3 DNA reads TGTGCCAGCAGTGCGGGCGGGACAGGTCCCTACAATGAGCAGTTCTTC. Encoded protein: CASSAGGTGPYNEQFF. The full variable domain, in which reference TRBV25-1 and TRBJ2-1 provide the parts outside the CDR3, is EADIYQTPRYLVIGTGKKITLECSQTMGHDKMYWYQQDPGMELHLIHYSYGVNSTEKGDLSSESTVSRIRTEHFPLTLESARPSHTSQYLCASSAGGTGPYNEQFFGPGTRLTVL.

A few counts support this clone. V is TRBV4-3 and J is TRBJ2-1, with D possibly being TRBD2 (6 bases). Germline V CDR1 and CDR2: LGHNA, YSLEER. Trimming took off 0 bases at V and 13 bases at J, with 10 bases between the two ends. The CDR3 is made up of 12 amino acids. CDR3 in amino acids: CASSQDRREQFF. In nucleotides, the CDR3 is TGCGCCAGCAGCCAAGATAGGCGGGAACAGTTCTTC.